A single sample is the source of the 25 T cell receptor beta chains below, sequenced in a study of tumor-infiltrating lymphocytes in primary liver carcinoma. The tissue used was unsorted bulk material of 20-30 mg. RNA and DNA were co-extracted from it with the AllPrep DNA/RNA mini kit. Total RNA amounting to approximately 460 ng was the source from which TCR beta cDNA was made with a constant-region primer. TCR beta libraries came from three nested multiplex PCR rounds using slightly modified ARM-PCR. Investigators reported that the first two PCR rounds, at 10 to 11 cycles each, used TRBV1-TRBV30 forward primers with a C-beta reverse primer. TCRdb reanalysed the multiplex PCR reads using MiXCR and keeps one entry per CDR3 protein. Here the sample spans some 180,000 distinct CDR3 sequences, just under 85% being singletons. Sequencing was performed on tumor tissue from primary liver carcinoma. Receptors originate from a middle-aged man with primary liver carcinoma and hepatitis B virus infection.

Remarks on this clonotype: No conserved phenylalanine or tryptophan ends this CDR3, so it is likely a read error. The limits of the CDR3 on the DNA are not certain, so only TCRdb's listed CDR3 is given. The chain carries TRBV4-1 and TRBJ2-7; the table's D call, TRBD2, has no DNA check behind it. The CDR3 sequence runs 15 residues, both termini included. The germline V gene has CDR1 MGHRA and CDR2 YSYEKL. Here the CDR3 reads CANSQVGPNSYELYL.

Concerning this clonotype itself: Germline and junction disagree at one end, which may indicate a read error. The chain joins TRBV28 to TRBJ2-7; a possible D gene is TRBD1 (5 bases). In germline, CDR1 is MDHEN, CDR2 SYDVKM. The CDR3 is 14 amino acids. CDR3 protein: CSSIKGKSSYEQYF. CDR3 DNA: TGTTCCAGCATAAAGGGGAAGAGCTCCTACGAGCAGTACTTC.

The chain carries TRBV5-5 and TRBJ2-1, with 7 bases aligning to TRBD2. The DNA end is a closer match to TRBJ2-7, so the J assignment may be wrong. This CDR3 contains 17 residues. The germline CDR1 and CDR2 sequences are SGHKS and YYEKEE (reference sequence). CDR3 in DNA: TGTGCCAGCAGCGGGGCTCTAGGCATAGCGGGTGAAAATGAGCAGTACTTC. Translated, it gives CASSGALGIAGENEQYF.

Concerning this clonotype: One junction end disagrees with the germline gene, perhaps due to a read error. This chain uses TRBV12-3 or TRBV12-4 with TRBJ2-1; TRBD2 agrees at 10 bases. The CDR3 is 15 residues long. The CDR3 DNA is TGTGCAAGCAGTTTACCAGCGGGAGGGACCCATGAGCAGTTCTTC. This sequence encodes CASSLPAGGTHEQFF.

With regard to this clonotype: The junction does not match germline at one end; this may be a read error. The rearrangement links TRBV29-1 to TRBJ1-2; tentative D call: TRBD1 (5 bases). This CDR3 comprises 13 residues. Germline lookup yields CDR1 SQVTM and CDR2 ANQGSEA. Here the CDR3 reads CSVVVGVSYGYAF. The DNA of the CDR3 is TGTAGCGTTGTGGTAGGGGTGAGCTATGGCTACGCCTTC.

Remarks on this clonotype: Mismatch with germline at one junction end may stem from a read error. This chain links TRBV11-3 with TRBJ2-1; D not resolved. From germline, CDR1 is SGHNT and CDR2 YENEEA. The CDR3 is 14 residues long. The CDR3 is CAGSLGVSNNDQFF. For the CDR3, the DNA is TGTGCCGGCAGCTTAGGTGTCTCGAACAATGACCAGTTCTTC.

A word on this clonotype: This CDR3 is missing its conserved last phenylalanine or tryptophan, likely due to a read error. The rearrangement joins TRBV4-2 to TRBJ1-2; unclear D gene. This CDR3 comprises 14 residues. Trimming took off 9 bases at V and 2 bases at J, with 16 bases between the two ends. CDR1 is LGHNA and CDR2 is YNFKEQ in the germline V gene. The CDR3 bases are TGTGCCAGGAGCGCCATTGATGGGAACTATGGCTACACCTTA. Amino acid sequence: CARSAIDGNYGYTL.

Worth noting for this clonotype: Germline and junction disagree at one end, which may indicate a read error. CDR3 region: CASCRTLVSPLQF. The CDR3 bases are TGTGCCAGCTGCCGGACACTAGTTTCACCCCTCCAATTT. The V and J genes are TRBV11-1 and TRBJ1-6, with D possibly being TRBD1 (5 bases). CDR3 size: 13 residues. Germline CDR1 is SGHAT and CDR2 is FQDESV (reference sequence).

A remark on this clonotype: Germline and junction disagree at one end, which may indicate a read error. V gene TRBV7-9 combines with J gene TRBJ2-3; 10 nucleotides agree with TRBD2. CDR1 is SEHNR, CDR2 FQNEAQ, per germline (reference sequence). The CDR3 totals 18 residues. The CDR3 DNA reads TGTGTCAGCGGCTCGCTAGCGGGAGCGGTAAGAGGCACAGATACGCAGTATTTT. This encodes CVSGSLAGAVRGTDTQYF.

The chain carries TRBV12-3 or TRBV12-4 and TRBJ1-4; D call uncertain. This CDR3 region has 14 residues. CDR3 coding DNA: TGTCCTAGCAGTTTAAATGGGCTTGGTGAAAAACTGTTTTTT. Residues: CPSSLNGLGEKLFF.

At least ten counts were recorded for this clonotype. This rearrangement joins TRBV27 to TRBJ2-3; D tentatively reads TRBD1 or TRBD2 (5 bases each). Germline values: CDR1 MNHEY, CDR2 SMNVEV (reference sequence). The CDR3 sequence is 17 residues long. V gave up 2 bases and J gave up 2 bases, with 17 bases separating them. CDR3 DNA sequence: TGTGCCAGCAGTTTAGATATCCCCCCAGGGACCACAGATACGCAGTATTTT. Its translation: CASSLDIPPGTTDTQYF.

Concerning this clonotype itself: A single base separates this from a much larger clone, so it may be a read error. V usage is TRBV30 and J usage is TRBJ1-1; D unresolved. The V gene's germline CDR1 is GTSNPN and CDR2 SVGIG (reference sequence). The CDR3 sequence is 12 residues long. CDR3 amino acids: CACSVGRPEAFF. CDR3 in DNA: TGTGCCTGTAGTGTAGGCCGCCCTGAAGCTTTCTTT. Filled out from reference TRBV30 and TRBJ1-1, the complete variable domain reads SQTIHQWPATLVQPVGSPLSLECTVEGTSNPNLYWYRQAAGRGLQLLFYSVGIGQISSEVPQNLSASRPQDRQFILSSKKLLLSDSGFYLCACSVGRPEAFFGQGTRLTVV.

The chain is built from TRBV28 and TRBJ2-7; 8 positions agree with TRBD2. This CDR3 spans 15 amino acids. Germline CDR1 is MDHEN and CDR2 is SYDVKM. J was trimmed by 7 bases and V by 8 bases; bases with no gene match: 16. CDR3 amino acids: CASGLPPAGGGEQYF. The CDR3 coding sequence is TGTGCCAGCGGACTCCCCCCGGCGGGAGGAGGGGAGCAGTACTTC.

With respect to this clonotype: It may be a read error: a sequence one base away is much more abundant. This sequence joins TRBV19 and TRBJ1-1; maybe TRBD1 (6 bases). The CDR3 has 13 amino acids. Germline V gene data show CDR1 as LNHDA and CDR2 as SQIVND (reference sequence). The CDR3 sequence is CVSSPTRGTEAFF. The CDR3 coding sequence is TGTGTCAGTAGTCCGACCAGGGGTACTGAAGCTTTCTTT.

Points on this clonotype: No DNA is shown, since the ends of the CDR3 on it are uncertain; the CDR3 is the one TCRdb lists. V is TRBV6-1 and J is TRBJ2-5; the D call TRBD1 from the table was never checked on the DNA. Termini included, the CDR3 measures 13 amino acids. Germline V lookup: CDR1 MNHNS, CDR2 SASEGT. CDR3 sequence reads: CASSDWGRGTQYF.

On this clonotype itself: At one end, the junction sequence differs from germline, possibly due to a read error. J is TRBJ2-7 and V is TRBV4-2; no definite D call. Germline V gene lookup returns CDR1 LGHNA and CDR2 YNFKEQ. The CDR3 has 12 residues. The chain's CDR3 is CARSQEAHEQYF. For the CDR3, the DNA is TGCGCCAGAAGCCAAGAAGCCCACGAGCAGTACTTC.

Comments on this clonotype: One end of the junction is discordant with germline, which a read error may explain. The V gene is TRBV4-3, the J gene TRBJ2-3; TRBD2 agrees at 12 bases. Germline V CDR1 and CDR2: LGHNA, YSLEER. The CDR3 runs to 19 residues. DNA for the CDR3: TGCGCCAGCAGCGAAGATCGGGCTAGCGGGGGGGCCCTCGTTGATACGCAGTATTTT. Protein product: CASSEDRASGGALVDTQYF.

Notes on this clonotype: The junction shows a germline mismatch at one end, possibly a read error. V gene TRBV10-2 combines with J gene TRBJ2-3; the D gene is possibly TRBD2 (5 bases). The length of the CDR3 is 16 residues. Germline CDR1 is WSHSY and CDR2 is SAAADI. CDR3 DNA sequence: TGCGCCAGCAGTGTTGGACTCCCGAGAAACACAGATAGGCAGTATTTC. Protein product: CASSVGLPRNTDRQYF.

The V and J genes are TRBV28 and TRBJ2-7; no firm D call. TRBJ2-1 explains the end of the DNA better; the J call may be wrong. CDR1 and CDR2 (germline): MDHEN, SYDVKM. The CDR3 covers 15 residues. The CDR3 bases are TGTGCCAGCAGTGAACCAGGACCGGGTCGCAACGAGCAGTTCTTC. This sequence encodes CASSEPGPGRNEQFF.

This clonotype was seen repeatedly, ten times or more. The CDR3: CASSQDHDGGGQETQYF. CDR3 nucleotide sequence: TGCGCCAGCAGCCAAGACCACGACGGAGGGGGGCAAGAGACCCAGTACTTC. The genes are TRBV4-1 and TRBJ2-5; perhaps D is TRBD1 or TRBD2 (6 bases each). CDR1 MGHRA and CDR2 YSYEKL come from the germline V gene. This CDR3 region has 17 residues. Trimming pared 0 bases from V and 2 bases from J, leaving 16 bases between.

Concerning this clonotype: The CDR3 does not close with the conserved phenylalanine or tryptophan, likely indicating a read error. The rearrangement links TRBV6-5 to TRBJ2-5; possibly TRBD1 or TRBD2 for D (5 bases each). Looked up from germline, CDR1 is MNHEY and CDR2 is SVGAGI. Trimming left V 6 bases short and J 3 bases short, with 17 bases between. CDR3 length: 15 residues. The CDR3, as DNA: TGTGCCAGCAGCGGGATAGGGGCATGTGAAGAGACCCAGTACCTC. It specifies CASSGIGACEETQYL.

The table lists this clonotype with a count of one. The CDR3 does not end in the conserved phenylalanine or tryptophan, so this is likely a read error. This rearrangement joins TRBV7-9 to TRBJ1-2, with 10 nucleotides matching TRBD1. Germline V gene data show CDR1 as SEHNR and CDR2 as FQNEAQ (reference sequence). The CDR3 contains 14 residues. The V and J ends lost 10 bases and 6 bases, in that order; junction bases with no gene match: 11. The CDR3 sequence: CAKRWDRGFHGYTL. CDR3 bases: TGTGCCAAGAGATGGGACAGGGGATTTCATGGCTACACCTTA.

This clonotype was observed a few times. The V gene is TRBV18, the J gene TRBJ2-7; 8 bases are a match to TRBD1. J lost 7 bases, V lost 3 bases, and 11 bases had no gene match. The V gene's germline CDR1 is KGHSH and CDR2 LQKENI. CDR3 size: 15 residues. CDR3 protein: CASSPIGQGQGEQYF. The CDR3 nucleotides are TGTGCCAGCTCACCCATTGGACAGGGCCAGGGTGAGCAGTACTTC.

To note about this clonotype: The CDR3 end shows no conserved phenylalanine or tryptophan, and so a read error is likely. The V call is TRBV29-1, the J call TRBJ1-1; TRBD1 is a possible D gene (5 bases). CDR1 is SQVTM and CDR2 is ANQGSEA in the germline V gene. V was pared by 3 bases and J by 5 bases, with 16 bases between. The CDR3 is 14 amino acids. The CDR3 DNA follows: TGCAGCGTTGATTTGGCAGGGAGTTATACTGAAGCTTTCTAT. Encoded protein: CSVDLAGSYTEAFY.

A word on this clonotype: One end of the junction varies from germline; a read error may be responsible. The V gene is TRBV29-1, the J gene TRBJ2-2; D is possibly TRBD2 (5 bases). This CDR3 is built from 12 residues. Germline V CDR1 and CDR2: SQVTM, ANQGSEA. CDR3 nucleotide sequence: TGCAGCGCTAGTAGCAACACCGGGAAGCTGTTTTTT. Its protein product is CSASSNTGKLFF.